This T cell receptor (beta chain) derives from a study of human T cells and chemical hapten exposure. Germline CDR1 and CDR2: MDHEN and SYDVKM. Trimming removed 3 bases from V and 10 bases from J, with 31 bases in between. The CDR3 sequence is 19 residues long. MiXCR, applied by TCRdb to the RACE reads, yields one record per CDR3 protein. The data contain 99,000 or so distinct CDR3 sequences, under 40% of them seen just once; the ten biggest clones take up roughly 3%. Time point meaning: patch test 3, about 24 weeks after DPC sensitization. Treatment specified: therapeutic diphenylcyclopropenone sensitization with weekly scalp DPC.

This material consisted of whole blood, taken in connection with sensitization to the hapten diphenylcyclopropenone (DPC). This sequence was found in a man in his forties with alopecia areata. Some clones in this sample may be carry-over from other donors' samples. The chain links TRBV28 to TRBJ2-1; D is possibly TRBD2 (7 bases). The DNA of the CDR3 is TGTGCCAGCAGTTTCTCTCCCAACCCTGGCGGGGGCCCCCCTGAAGAGCAGTTCTTC. Translating gives CASSFSPNPGGGPPEEQFF.